The 24 T cell receptor beta chains reported below all come from one sample, sequenced in a study of T-cell reconstitution after alpha-beta-depleted transplantation in children. Unique molecular identifiers were built into the TCRbeta library. TCRdb re-analysed the PCR reads in MiXCR, keeping a single row per CDR3 protein. The data hold approximately 390,000 distinct CDR3 sequences, with under 13% observed a single time. Sequenced here: PBMCs from the stem cell graft donor, sampled from the stem cell graft. The receptors originated from a human donor who donated a stem cell graft to a child with acute myeloid leukemia.

This clonotype was seen ten or more times. The V call is TRBV6-1, the J call TRBJ1-1; tentatively, D is TRBD1 (6 bases). With 6 bases removed from V and 3 bases from J, the gap between germline ends came to 17 bases. The CDR3 runs to 15 residues. Germline-derived CDR1 and CDR2 are MNHNS and SASEGT. CDR3 sequence (DNA): TGTGCCAGCAGAAACGCCGGGGGGCGGGACACTGAAGCTTTCTTT. Its protein is CASRNAGGRDTEAFF.

This clonotype showed up just a few times. The CDR3 loop reads CASSLEDQNTEAFF. The CDR3, as DNA: TGCGCCAGCAGCTTGGAGGACCAGAACACTGAAGCTTTCTTT. V usage is TRBV5-1 and J usage is TRBJ1-1; D remains unclear. Germline CDR1 reads SGHRS; CDR2 reads YFSETQ. The CDR3 spans 14 residues. Deletions cut 0 bases from V and 1 base from J, with 7 bases between.

This clonotype was found many times. The V call is TRBV12-3 or TRBV12-4, the J call TRBJ2-1; 10 nucleotides match TRBD2. Germline trimming cut 8 bases from V and 6 bases from J; bases unmatched to any gene: 10. CDR3 size: 15 residues. The CDR3: CASQTGTSDPNEQFF. CDR3 coding DNA: TGTGCCAGCCAGACCGGGACTAGCGACCCCAATGAGCAGTTCTTC.

V and J are TRBV9 and TRBJ2-4; 8 bases match TRBD1. V gave up 3 bases and J gave up 8 bases; unmatched junction bases: 7. The germline CDR1 and CDR2 sequences are SGDLS and YYNGEE. CDR3 length: 14 residues. The CDR3 DNA sequence: TGTGCCAGCAGCGCCAGCGGACAGGGTTACATTCAGTACTTC. This gives the protein CASSASGQGYIQYF.

There are many counts of this clonotype. The chain recombines TRBV4-1 with TRBJ2-2; TRBD1 matches 8 bases. Losses at the gene ends were 1 base for V and 5 bases for J; bases not matched to a gene: 6. The CDR3 contains 16 residues. Germline assignment: CDR1 MGHRA and CDR2 YSYEKL. The CDR3 DNA reads TGCGCCAGCAGCCAAGCAGGGGGCGCCCGTACCGGGGAGCTGTTTTTT. It specifies CASSQAGGARTGELFF.

This clonotype has ten or more counts. The CDR3 spells CASSPGGGFSNTGELFF. DNA for the CDR3: TGTGCCAGCAGCCCCGGGGGGGGATTCTCGAACACCGGGGAGCTGTTTTTT. The rearrangement joins TRBV7-4 to TRBJ2-2; 8 bases fit TRBD2. The germline V gene has CDR1 SGHVT and CDR2 SQSDAQ. This CDR3 contains 17 residues. V gave up 5 bases and J gave up 0 bases; unmatched junction bases: 8.

The rearrangement links TRBV7-9 to TRBJ2-5; D gene uncertain. CDR1 is SEHNR and CDR2 is FQNEAQ in the germline V gene (reference sequence). The V end was cut by 7 bases, the J end by 4 bases, with 7 bases between. This CDR3 has 11 residues. CDR3 region: CASTTGETQYF. CDR3 bases: TGTGCCAGCACGACCGGAGAGACCCAGTACTTC.

In its sample, this clonotype was seen many times. The chain employs TRBV5-5 and TRBJ2-1; unclear D gene. Germline V CDR1 and CDR2: SGHKS, YYEKEE (reference sequence). With 0 bases removed from V and 15 bases from J, the gap between germline ends came to 13 bases. The CDR3 runs 12 residues. The CDR3, as DNA: TGTGCCAGCAGCTTGGAGCCCGACCCCGGGTTCTTC. It translates to CASSLEPDPGFF.

This clonotype was counted a few times. The chain couples TRBV6-1 to TRBJ1-2, with a weak D call TRBD1 (6 bases). With 7 bases removed from V and 1 base from J, the gap between germline ends came to 19 bases. Germline CDR1 reads MNHNS; CDR2 reads SASEGT. The CDR3 extends over 16 amino acids. CDR3 in DNA: TGTGCCAGCACCACGGGGCCGGGACACGATAACTATGGCTACACCTTC. Protein product: CASTTGPGHDNYGYTF.

This clonotype came up a few times. The CDR3 sequence: CASSSTGDALRREQFF. CDR3 nucleotide sequence: TGTGCCAGCAGCTCCACAGGGGACGCTCTCCGGCGTGAGCAGTTCTTC. The rearrangement uses TRBV11-2 and TRBJ2-1, with 7 bases fitting TRBD1. Germline CDR1 reads SGHAT; CDR2 reads FQNNGV. V lost 4 bases, J lost 9 bases, and 15 bases stayed unmatched. The CDR3 sequence is 16 residues long.

This clonotype showed up just a few times. This chain connects TRBV20-1 to TRBJ1-1; D possibly corresponds to TRBD1 (6 bases). The length of the CDR3 is 16 residues. Per germline, CDR1 DFQATT and CDR2 SNEGSKA (reference sequence). The V and J ends lost 0 bases and 4 bases respectively, with 18 bases between them. CDR3 sequence reads: CSARDGGRVSATEAFF. CDR3 in DNA: TGCAGTGCTAGAGACGGGGGCCGGGTGTCTGCCACTGAAGCTTTCTTT.

The CDR3 is CTCSPALRERTNTDTQYF. In DNA, the CDR3 is TGTACCTGCAGTCCAGCCCTAAGGGAGCGGACGAACACAGATACGCAGTATTTT. The chain combines TRBV12-3 or TRBV12-4 with TRBJ2-3; D is perhaps TRBD2 (5 bases). The CDR3 contains 18 residues.

In regard to this clonotype: A much larger clone differs from this one at a single base, so this may be a read error. The rearrangement links TRBV29-1 to TRBJ2-1; 13 nucleotides agree with TRBD2. The CDR3 length is 15 residues. The germline CDR1 and CDR2 sequences are SQVTM and ANQGSEA. V trimming: 8 bases; J trimming: 3 bases; junction bases outside the gene matches: 7. The CDR3 is CSIVRLAGGYNEQFF. CDR3 coding DNA: TGCAGCATTGTGCGACTAGCGGGAGGCTACAATGAGCAGTTCTTC.

The rearrangement joins TRBV7-2 to TRBJ2-2; 12 nucleotides match TRBD2. The germline gives CDR1 SGHTA, CDR2 FQGNSA. CDR3 length: 17 amino acids. V dropped 5 bases and J dropped 9; count of bases not matched to a gene: 13. The CDR3, as DNA: TGTGCCAGCAGCCCGAGACCCCCTAGCGGGGGGGCCCGGGAGCTGTTTTTT. Its translation: CASSPRPPSGGARELFF.

The rearrangement uses TRBV18 and TRBJ1-1, with 8 bases aligning to TRBD1. This CDR3 has 13 amino acids. After removal of 7 bases from V and 9 bases from J, the junction contained 10 bases not matched to a gene. In germline, CDR1 is KGHSH, CDR2 LQKENI. The CDR3 DNA sequence: TGTGCCAGCTTGCGACTAGACAGGGGACAAGCTTTCTTT. This encodes CASLRLDRGQAFF.

This clonotype was counted between two and nine times. CDR3 nucleotides: TGTGCCACCAGCAGGCCCGCCTCGAACACTGAAGCTTTCTTT. It codes for CATSRPASNTEAFF. The chain uses TRBV15 and TRBJ1-1; D gene ambiguous. The CDR3 sequence is 14 residues long. Looked up from germline, CDR1 is LNHNV and CDR2 is YYDKDF (reference sequence). V dropped 3 bases and J dropped 1 base, with 9 bases sitting between them.

V usage is TRBV3-1 and J usage is TRBJ1-6; the D is unclear. V lost 0 bases to trimming and J lost 7 bases, with 4 bases between them. The CDR3 totals 13 residues. Germline CDR1 and CDR2: LGHDT and YNNKEL (reference sequence). Written as DNA, the CDR3 is TGTGCCAGCAGCCAAGAGCTCAATTCACCCCTCCACTTT. This sequence encodes CASSQELNSPLHF.

The genes are TRBV3-1 and TRBJ1-2; D is perhaps TRBD1 (5 bases). Germline values: CDR1 LGHDT, CDR2 YNNKEL (reference sequence). Trimming took 3 bases from V and 3 from J, leaving 14 bases between them. This CDR3 has 15 amino acids. CDR3 DNA: TGTGCCAGCAGCCATCCTCCGGGGGGTGACTATGGCTACACCTTC. Protein sequence: CASSHPPGGDYGYTF.

The chain uses TRBV20-1 and TRBJ2-1; tentative D call: TRBD2 (6 bases). V was clipped by 3 bases and J by 7 bases, with 16 bases between them. Germline CDR1 reads DFQATT; CDR2 reads SNEGSKA (reference sequence). The CDR3 is made up of 14 amino acids. The CDR3: CSASMGPAGNEQFF. For the CDR3, the DNA is TGCAGTGCTAGTATGGGACCCGCGGGGAATGAGCAGTTCTTC.

The V gene is TRBV7-2, the J gene TRBJ2-3; possible D gene TRBD2, 6 bases. The length of the CDR3 is 13 residues. V was trimmed by 4 bases and J by 6 bases, leaving 11 bases between them. Germline V gives CDR1 SGHTA, CDR2 FQGNSA. The CDR3 protein is CASSSGLKDTQYF. The CDR3 nucleotides are TGTGCCAGCAGCTCGGGACTCAAGGATACGCAGTATTTT.

This clonotype was recorded a few times. V usage is TRBV27 and J usage is TRBJ2-3; TRBD2 might be the D (5 bases). In germline, CDR1 is MNHEY, CDR2 SMNVEV (reference sequence). Trimming took 8 bases from V and 1 from J, leaving 16 bases between them. This CDR3 is 15 amino acids long. The CDR3 sequence is CASGRLSGGTDTQYF. The CDR3 bases are TGTGCCAGCGGAAGACTGAGCGGTGGCACAGATACGCAGTATTTT.

This clonotype was recorded a few times. V usage is TRBV9 and J usage is TRBJ1-2, with 7 bases fitting TRBD1. Per germline, CDR1 SGDLS and CDR2 YYNGEE. The CDR3 loop spans 15 amino acids. The V gene end was trimmed by 3 bases and the J gene end by 3 bases; junction bases not matched to a gene: 8. The CDR3 sequence is CASSETGPGHYGYTF. The DNA of the CDR3 is TGTGCCAGCAGCGAGACAGGGCCCGGTCACTATGGCTACACCTTC.

The chain recombines TRBV27 with TRBJ2-3, with 7 bases aligning to TRBD2. The CDR3 is 16 residues long. The V gene's germline CDR1 is MNHEY and CDR2 SMNVEV (reference sequence). Trimming took 2 bases from V and 3 from J; bases not matched to a gene: 8. CDR3 in amino acids: CASSLGAGVGTDTQYF. The CDR3 DNA sequence: TGTGCCAGCAGTTTAGGGGCGGGAGTAGGGACAGATACGCAGTATTTT.

V gene TRBV5-4 combines with J gene TRBJ1-4; 10 bases match TRBD1. This CDR3 contains 16 residues. J lost 7 bases, V lost 1 base, and 7 bases had no gene match. Germline CDR1 is SGHNT and CDR2 is YYREEE (reference sequence). The CDR3 DNA reads as TGTGCCAGCAGCTTGTGGGGGACAGGGGCGGGTGAAAAACTGTTTTTT. Its translation: CASSLWGTGAGEKLFF. Supplemented by reference TRBV5-4 and TRBJ1-4, the full variable domain reads ETGVTQSPTHLIKTRGQQVTLRCSSQSGHNTVSWYQQALGQGPQFIFQYYREEENGRGNFPPRFSGLQFPNYSSELNVNALELDDSALYLCASSLWGTGAGEKLFFGSGTQLSVL.